This T cell receptor beta chain appears in the sequencing data of a study of T cells in Graves' hyperthyroidism and ophthalmopathy. The investigators amplified TCR beta CDR3 regions from RNA transcripts. The study used the HTBI primer set for a first-round RT-PCR of the TCR CDR3. TCRdb recomputed calls from the multiplex PCR reads with MiXCR, one row per CDR3 protein. The profile covers a few hundred thousand distinct CDR3 sequences, with roughly 18% appearing a single time and 35% to 45% taken by the ten largest. From germline, CDR1 is MNHNS and CDR2 SASEGT. Unmatched junction bases numbered 6, after V lost 6 bases and J lost 0 bases. There are 15 residues in the CDR3. This clonotype appeared a few times.

The V gene is TRBV6-1, the J gene TRBJ2-7; 9 bases are a match to TRBD1. This clonotype was sampled from a man between 45 and 60 years old with Graves' ophthalmopathy. The sample consisted of blood. The CDR3 DNA sequence: TGTGCCAGCAGGGGACAGGGTGGCGGCTCCTACGAGCAGTACTTC. Amino acids: CASRGQGGGSYEQYF.